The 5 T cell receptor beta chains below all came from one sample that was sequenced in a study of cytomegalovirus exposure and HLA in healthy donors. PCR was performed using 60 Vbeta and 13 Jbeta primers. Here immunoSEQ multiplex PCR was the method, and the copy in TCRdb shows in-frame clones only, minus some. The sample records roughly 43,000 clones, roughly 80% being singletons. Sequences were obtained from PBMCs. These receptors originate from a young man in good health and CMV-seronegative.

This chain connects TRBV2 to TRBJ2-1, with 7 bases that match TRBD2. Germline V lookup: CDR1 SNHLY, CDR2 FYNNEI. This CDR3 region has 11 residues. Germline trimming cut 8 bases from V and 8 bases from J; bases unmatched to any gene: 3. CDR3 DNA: TGTGCCAGCTGGGCGGGGGATGAGCAGTTCTTC. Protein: CASWAGDEQFF.

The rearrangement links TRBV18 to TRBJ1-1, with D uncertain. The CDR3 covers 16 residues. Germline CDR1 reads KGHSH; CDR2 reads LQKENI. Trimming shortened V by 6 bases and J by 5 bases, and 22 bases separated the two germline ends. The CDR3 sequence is CASSLGPARARTEAFF. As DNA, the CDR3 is TGTGCCAGCTCCCTGGGTCCCGCCAGAGCGAGGACTGAAGCTTTCTTT.

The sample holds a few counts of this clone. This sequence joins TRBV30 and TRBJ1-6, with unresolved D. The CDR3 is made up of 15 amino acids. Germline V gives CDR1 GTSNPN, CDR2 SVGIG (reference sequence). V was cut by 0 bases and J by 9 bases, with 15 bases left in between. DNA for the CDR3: TGTGCCTGGAGTGTATTGGCGGGGTTGGCTTCACCCCTCCACTTT. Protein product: CAWSVLAGLASPLHF.

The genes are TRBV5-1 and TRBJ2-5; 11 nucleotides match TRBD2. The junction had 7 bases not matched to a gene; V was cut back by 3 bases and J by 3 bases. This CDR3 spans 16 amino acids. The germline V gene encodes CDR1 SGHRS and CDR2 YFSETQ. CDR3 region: CASSWAPGLAEETQYF. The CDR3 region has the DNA TGCGCCAGCAGCTGGGCGCCGGGACTAGCGGAAGAGACCCAGTACTTC.

The CDR3 DNA reads as TGTGCCAGCAGCTTGCTGGGACTAGCTTCGACAGATACGCAGTATTTT. Residues: CASSLLGLASTDTQYF. The chain couples TRBV5-6 to TRBJ2-3; 9 bases fit TRBD2. The germline V gene encodes CDR1 SGHDT and CDR2 YYEEEE. This CDR3 region has 16 residues. The V gene end was trimmed by 1 base and the J gene end by 3 bases; junction bases not matched to a gene: 6.